These 14 T cell receptor beta chains were sequenced from one sample in a study of shared clonotypes between healthy human individuals. TCRdb keeps only in-frame clones here, not all; method: immunoSEQ multiplex PCR. Among some 2.4 million clones, under 95% were seen once, and the ten largest hold about 0.38%. The sample comprised naive CD4+ T cells from PBMCs. The subset: CD45RA+ positively selected. Source of these receptors: a young man in good health. Some clones in this sample may be carry-over from other donors' samples.

This chain connects TRBV6-5 to TRBJ1-4; TRBD1 matches 7 bases. The CDR3 is 12 amino acids. After removal of 4 bases from V and 11 bases from J, the junction contained 4 bases not matched to a gene. Germline-derived CDR1 and CDR2 are MNHEY and SVGAGI. The CDR3 DNA reads as TGTGCCAGCAGTTTTAAACAGGGGAAACTGTTTTTT. Translation gives CASSFKQGKLFF.

The genes are TRBV6-1 and TRBJ2-5; 8 positions agree with TRBD1. In germline, CDR1 is MNHNS, CDR2 SASEGT. This CDR3 spans 14 amino acids. J was trimmed by 3 bases and V by 10 bases; bases with no gene match: 10. The CDR3 DNA is TGTGCCACCACAGGGGGAACTTCCAAAGAGACCCAGTACTTC. Translated: CATTGGTSKETQYF.

The V and J genes are TRBV6-5 and TRBJ2-7; 10 bases are shared with TRBD2. With V trimmed by 6 bases and J by 3 bases, 5 bases remained unmatched. Germline V gene data show CDR1 as MNHEY and CDR2 as SVGAGI. CDR3 length: 14 amino acids. The CDR3 sequence: CASRSSGRVYEQYF. In DNA form, the CDR3 reads TGTGCCAGCAGGTCTAGCGGGAGAGTCTACGAGCAGTACTTC.

The J gene is TRBJ1-5, the V gene TRBV27; no definite D call. This CDR3 comprises 15 residues. The V end was cut by 0 bases, the J end by 7 bases, with 13 bases between. CDR1 and CDR2 (germline): MNHEY, SMNVEV (reference sequence). CDR3 amino acids: CASSLSSRVLQPQHF. The CDR3 DNA follows: TGTGCCAGCAGTTTATCTTCCCGGGTTTTGCAGCCCCAGCATTTT.

The chain is built from TRBV28 and TRBJ2-7; 9 positions match TRBD2. Germline V lookup: CDR1 MDHEN, CDR2 SYDVKM. The CDR3 contains 17 residues. The J segment lost 4 bases and the V segment lost 4 bases, leaving 14 bases of the junction unmatched. The CDR3 protein is CASSSGRGSGSWYEQYF. In nucleotides, the CDR3 is TGTGCCAGCAGTTCCGGCCGAGGTAGCGGGAGTTGGTACGAGCAGTACTTC.

CDR3 DNA sequence: TGTGCCAGCAGCCTTGGGGACAGGGGAAATTCACCCCTCCACTTT. Its translation is CASSLGDRGNSPLHF. J is TRBJ1-6 and V is TRBV7-2; the match to TRBD1 covers 10 bases. J was trimmed by 7 bases and V by 5 bases; bases with no gene match: 5. CDR1 is SGHTA and CDR2 is FQGNSA in the germline V gene. This CDR3 has 15 residues.

This clone has more than one count but fewer than ten. The same CDR3 arises from other DNA sequences in this sample as well. The chain employs TRBV5-1 and TRBJ1-5; possibly TRBD1 for D (5 bases). Germline loops: CDR1 SGHRS, CDR2 YFSETQ. The CDR3 has 13 amino acids. Trimming removed 4 bases at V and 0 bases at J, with 5 bases between. The CDR3 DNA sequence: TGCGCCAGCAGCCAGGGTAGCAATCAGCCCCAGCATTTT. Encoded protein: CASSQGSNQPQHF.

The chain joins TRBV2 to TRBJ2-2; 12 bases agree with TRBD2. V lost 5 bases to trimming and J lost 5 bases; unmatched junction nucleotides: 3. The germline V gene has CDR1 SNHLY and CDR2 FYNNEI. The CDR3 extends over 15 amino acids. The CDR3 is CASSRTSGVTGELFF. The CDR3 DNA is TGTGCCAGCAGTCGGACTAGCGGGGTGACCGGGGAGCTGTTTTTT.

This chain joins TRBV6-1 and TRBJ1-2; D perhaps matches TRBD1 (6 bases). The CDR3 sequence is 14 residues long. V was shortened by 5 bases and J by 7 bases, with 17 bases between the two germline ends. The germline V gene encodes CDR1 MNHNS and CDR2 SASEGT. The CDR3 sequence: CASSWDTPGSGYTF. The CDR3 bases are TGTGCCAGCAGTTGGGACACCCCAGGGTCTGGCTACACCTTC.

V and J are TRBV6-1 and TRBJ2-3, with D possibly being TRBD2 (5 bases). Germline V lookup: CDR1 MNHNS, CDR2 SASEGT. The ends were cut back, 4 bases at V and 4 bases at J, with 12 bases in the middle. CDR3 length: 14 amino acids. The CDR3 coding sequence is TGTGCCAGCAGTGTATATCCGGGGTCAGATACGCAGTATTTT. As protein: CASSVYPGSDTQYF.

As for this clone: Other DNA sequences in the same sample also yield this CDR3. The J gene is TRBJ2-7, the V gene TRBV7-2; D call uncertain. Trimming took 2 bases from V and 4 from J, leaving 9 bases between them. Germline CDR1 SGHTA, CDR2 FQGNSA. CDR3 size: 13 residues. The CDR3 loop is CASSLSRPYEQYF. CDR3 nucleotide sequence: TGTGCCAGCAGCTTATCACGCCCGTACGAGCAGTACTTC.

The chain links TRBV5-4 to TRBJ2-7, with D perhaps matching TRBD2 (6 bases). There are 15 residues in the CDR3. V was trimmed by 0 bases and J by 4 bases, leaving 14 bases between them. CDR1 and CDR2 (germline): SGHNT, YYREEE (reference sequence). In DNA, the CDR3 is TGTGCCAGCAGCTTGGACCGTGGGAGGTCATACGAGCAGTACTTC. Protein product: CASSLDRGRSYEQYF.

This chain joins TRBV7-3 and TRBJ2-1; D perhaps matches TRBD2 (7 bases). The V and J ends lost 5 bases and 0 bases respectively, with 14 bases between them. The length of the CDR3 is 16 residues. The V gene's germline CDR1 is SGHTA and CDR2 FQGTGA. CDR3 sequence reads: CASSRQGGGSYNEQFF. CDR3 bases: TGTGCCAGCAGCCGCCAGGGAGGGGGCTCCTACAATGAGCAGTTCTTC.

This chain connects TRBV10-3 to TRBJ2-3; D may match TRBD1 or TRBD2 (5 bases each). Between the trimmed V and J ends, which lost 3 bases and 2 bases, there was a span of 9 bases. The germline V gene has CDR1 ENHRY and CDR2 SYGVKD. The CDR3 spans 14 residues. CDR3 bases: TGTGCCATCAGTGAAATCGGGACCACAGATACGCAGTATTTT. The encoded protein is CAISEIGTTDTQYF.